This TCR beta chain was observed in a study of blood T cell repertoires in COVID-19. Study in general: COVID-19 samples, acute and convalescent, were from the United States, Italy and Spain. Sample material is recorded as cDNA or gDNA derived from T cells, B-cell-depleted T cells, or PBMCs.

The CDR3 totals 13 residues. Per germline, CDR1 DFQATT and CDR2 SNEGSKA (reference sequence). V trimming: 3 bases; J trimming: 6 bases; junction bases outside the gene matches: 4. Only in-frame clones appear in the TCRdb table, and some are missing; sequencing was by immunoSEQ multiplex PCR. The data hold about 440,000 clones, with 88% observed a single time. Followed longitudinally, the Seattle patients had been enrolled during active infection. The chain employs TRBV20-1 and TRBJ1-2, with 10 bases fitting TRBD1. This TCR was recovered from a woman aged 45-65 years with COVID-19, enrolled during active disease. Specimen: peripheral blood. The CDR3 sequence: CSASRQGANGYTF. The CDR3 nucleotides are TGCAGTGCTAGTAGACAGGGGGCGAATGGCTACACCTTC.